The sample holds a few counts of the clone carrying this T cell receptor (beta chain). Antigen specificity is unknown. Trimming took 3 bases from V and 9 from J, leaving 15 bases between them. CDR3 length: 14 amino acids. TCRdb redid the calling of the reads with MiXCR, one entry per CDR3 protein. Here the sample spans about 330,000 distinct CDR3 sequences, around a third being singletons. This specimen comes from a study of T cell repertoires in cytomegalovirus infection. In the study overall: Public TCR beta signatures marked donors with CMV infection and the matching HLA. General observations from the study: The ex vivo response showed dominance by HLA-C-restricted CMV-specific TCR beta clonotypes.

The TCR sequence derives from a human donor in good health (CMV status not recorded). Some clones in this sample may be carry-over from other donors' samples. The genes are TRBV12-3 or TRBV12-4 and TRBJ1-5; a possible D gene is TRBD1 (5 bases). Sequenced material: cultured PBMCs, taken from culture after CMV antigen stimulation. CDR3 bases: TGTGCCAGCAGTTTTTCCAGGGAGCATGGGCCCCAGCATTTT. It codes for CASSFSREHGPQHF.